The 11 T cell receptor beta chains presented below share a single source sample, sequenced in a study of cytomegalovirus exposure and HLA in healthy donors. Amplification used 60 Vbeta primers and 13 Jbeta primers. Produced via immunoSEQ multiplex PCR; TCRdb's table is partial and in-frame only. The sample carries about 110,000 clones, approximately 80% recorded once. The sample comprised PBMCs. The source is a man aged 50 or older in good health and CMV-seronegative.

V is TRBV6-1 and J is TRBJ2-1; a weak D match, TRBD2 (6 bases). Deletions cut 8 bases from V and 3 bases from J, with 11 bases between. CDR3 length equals 13 residues. Germline CDR1 reads MNHNS; CDR2 reads SASEGT. The CDR3 protein is CASGGFDYNEQFF. The CDR3 DNA follows: TGTGCCAGCGGGGGGTTCGACTACAATGAGCAGTTCTTC.

This clone was detected only a few times. The chain uses TRBV11-2 and TRBJ2-7; tentative D call: TRBD2 (5 bases). This CDR3 has 15 amino acids. V gave up 5 bases and J gave up 2 bases, with 16 bases separating them. CDR1 is SGHAT and CDR2 is FQNNGV in the germline V gene. The CDR3: CASSLQDGLPYEQYF. For the CDR3, the DNA is TGTGCCAGCAGCCTACAAGACGGACTCCCCTACGAGCAGTACTTC.

The V call is TRBV19, the J call TRBJ2-5; D possibly corresponds to TRBD2 (6 bases). The V end was cut by 3 bases, the J end by 3 bases, with 11 bases between. This CDR3 comprises 14 residues. The germline gives CDR1 LNHDA, CDR2 SQIVND (reference sequence). The CDR3 reads CASSIGSGEETQYF. The DNA for the CDR3 is TGTGCCAGTAGTATCGGATCGGGGGAAGAGACCCAGTACTTC.

This sequence joins TRBV6-5 and TRBJ1-5; no definite D call. From germline, CDR1 is MNHEY and CDR2 SVGAGI. Trimming took 2 bases from V and 2 from J, leaving 7 bases between them. This CDR3 region has 14 residues. The CDR3 reads CASSYVHGNQPQHF. CDR3 DNA sequence: TGTGCCAGCAGTTACGTCCATGGCAATCAGCCCCAGCATTTT.

This chain links TRBV7-3 with TRBJ2-3; 12 nucleotides line up with TRBD2. After removal of 1 base from V and 3 bases from J, the junction contained 14 bases not matched to a gene. This CDR3 comprises 20 residues. CDR1 and CDR2 (germline): SGHTA, FQGTGA. CDR3: CASSLKGSRLAGGLTDTQYF. In DNA form, the CDR3 reads TGTGCCAGCAGCTTAAAGGGCAGCCGCCTAGCGGGGGGGCTAACAGATACGCAGTATTTT.

The chain employs TRBV6-5 and TRBJ2-2; weak D call: TRBD1 (5 bases). Germline CDR1 is MNHEY and CDR2 is SVGAGI. The CDR3 runs to 13 residues. V was clipped by 0 bases and J by 7 bases, with 6 bases between them. The CDR3 DNA follows: TGTGCCAGCAGTTACTCAACAGGCGGGGAGCTGTTTTTT. Translation: CASSYSTGGELFF.

The gene calls are TRBV5-1 and TRBJ2-5, with 11 positions matching TRBD2. The germline CDR1 and CDR2 sequences are SGHRS and YFSETQ. CDR3 size: 16 residues. The ends lost 6 bases at V and 1 base at J; junction bases unmatched: 8. The CDR3 sequence is CASTHSGTSGQETQYF. CDR3 in DNA: TGCGCCAGCACCCACTCAGGGACTAGCGGCCAAGAGACCCAGTACTTC.

V usage is TRBV27 and J usage is TRBJ2-1; 12 nucleotides agree with TRBD1. The germline V gene encodes CDR1 MNHEY and CDR2 SMNVEV (reference sequence). V lost 3 bases and J lost 8; bases outside the gene matches: 8. This CDR3 comprises 16 residues. CDR3 nucleotides: TGTGCCAGCAGTTTCCCGGGGACAGGGGGCGCAGATGAGCAGTTCTTC. Translation gives CASSFPGTGGADEQFF.

The V gene is TRBV5-1, the J gene TRBJ2-3; possibly TRBD2 for D (8 bases). Germline V lookup: CDR1 SGHRS, CDR2 YFSETQ. Between the trimmed V and J ends, which lost 4 bases and 3 bases, there was a span of 18 bases. There are 16 residues in the CDR3. This CDR3 reads CASSGGGTAGTDTQYF. The CDR3, as DNA: TGCGCCAGCAGCGGCGGGGGGACAGCTGGAACAGATACGCAGTATTTT.

This clone appeared once. The genes are TRBV9 and TRBJ2-3; 7 positions agree with TRBD1. The CDR3 contains 17 residues. V was clipped by 4 bases and J by 1 base; unmatched bases: 12. The germline V gene has CDR1 SGDLS and CDR2 YYNGEE. CDR3 protein: CASSPGTAHRGTDTQYF. As DNA, the CDR3 is TGTGCCAGCAGCCCCGGGACAGCCCATCGGGGCACAGATACGCAGTATTTT.

The gene calls are TRBV7-9 and TRBJ1-1; D unresolved. V lost 3 bases, J lost 3 bases, and 5 bases lay in between. The germline CDR1 and CDR2 sequences are SEHNR and FQNEAQ (reference sequence). The CDR3 runs to 12 residues. The CDR3 DNA sequence: TGTGCCAGCAGCTTCCCGGACACTGAAGCTTTCTTT. This sequence encodes CASSFPDTEAFF.